The 3 T cell receptor beta chains below come from one sample, sequenced in a study of neurological immune-mediated disorders. From the 5' RACE reads, TCRdb called clonotypes with MiXCR, one entry per CDR3 protein. This sample carries approximately 44,000 distinct CDR3 sequences, roughly 15% of them seen once, and the ten largest clones take about 3.6%. Sequencing was performed on CD4+ T cells from blood. These receptors were taken from a woman aged 55-69 years with HTLV-1-associated myelopathy (HAM/TSP).

CDR3 nucleotides: TGTGCCTGGAGTTCGTCGTCAGGGTACACTGAAGCTTTCTTT. Amino acid sequence: CAWSSSSGYTEAFF. V and J are TRBV30 and TRBJ1-1; D possibly corresponds to TRBD1 (5 bases). V lost 2 bases and J 3 bases, leaving 13 bases between the germline ends. The CDR3 sequence is 14 residues long. CDR1 and CDR2 from the germline V gene are GTSNPN and SVGIG (reference sequence).

At least ten counts were recorded for this clonotype. This sequence joins TRBV20-1 and TRBJ2-1, with 7 bases that match TRBD1. The germline gives CDR1 DFQATT, CDR2 SNEGSKA (reference sequence). The CDR3 runs 12 residues. The trim removed 6 bases at V and 6 bases at J, leaving 5 bases unmatched. Here the CDR3 DNA reads TGCAGTGCCAAGGACAGGCTCAATGAGCAGTTCTTC. Translating it yields CSAKDRLNEQFF.

This clonotype was seen ten or more times. The chain links TRBV7-9 to TRBJ1-1; no reliable D call. The V and J ends lost 5 bases and 1 base respectively, with 17 bases between them. CDR1 and CDR2 from the germline V gene are SEHNR and FQNEAQ (reference sequence). CDR3 length: 16 residues. The CDR3 reads CASSLIPGKGNTEAFF. CDR3 nucleotides: TGTGCCAGCAGCCTCATCCCGGGAAAGGGGAACACTGAAGCTTTCTTT.